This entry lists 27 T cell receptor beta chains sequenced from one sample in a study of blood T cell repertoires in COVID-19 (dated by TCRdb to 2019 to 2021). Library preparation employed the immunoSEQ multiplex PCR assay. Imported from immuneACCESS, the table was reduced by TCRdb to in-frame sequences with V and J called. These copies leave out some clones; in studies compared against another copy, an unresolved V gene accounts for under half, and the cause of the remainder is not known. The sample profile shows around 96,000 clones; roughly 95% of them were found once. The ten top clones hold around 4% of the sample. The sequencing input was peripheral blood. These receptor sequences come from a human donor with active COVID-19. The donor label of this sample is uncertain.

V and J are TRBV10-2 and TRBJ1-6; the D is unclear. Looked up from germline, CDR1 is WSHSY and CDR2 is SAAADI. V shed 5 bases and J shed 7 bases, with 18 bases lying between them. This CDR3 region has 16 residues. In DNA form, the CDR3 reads TGCGCCAGCAGTACCAGGATAACCCCCGTAAATTCACCCCTCCACTTT. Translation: CASSTRITPVNSPLHF.

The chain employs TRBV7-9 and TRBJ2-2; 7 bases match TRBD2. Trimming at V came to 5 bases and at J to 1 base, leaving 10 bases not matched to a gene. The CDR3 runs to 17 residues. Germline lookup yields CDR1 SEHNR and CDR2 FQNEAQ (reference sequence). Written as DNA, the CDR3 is TGTGCCAGCAGCCAGGCCGGCGGGGGTATGAACACCGGGGAGCTGTTTTTT. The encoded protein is CASSQAGGGMNTGELFF. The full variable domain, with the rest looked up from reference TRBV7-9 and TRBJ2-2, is DTGVSQNPRHKITKRGQNVTFRCDPISEHNRLYWYRQTLGQGPEFLTYFQNEAQLEKSRLLSDRFSAERPKGSFSTLEIQRTEQGDSAMYLCASSQAGGGMNTGELFFGEGSRLTVL.

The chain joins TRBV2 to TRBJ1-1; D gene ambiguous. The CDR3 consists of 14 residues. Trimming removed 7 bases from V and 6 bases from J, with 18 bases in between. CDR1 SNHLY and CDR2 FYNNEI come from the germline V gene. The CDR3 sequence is CASTGGVLIPEAFF. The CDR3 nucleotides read TGTGCCAGCACCGGCGGAGTCCTAATTCCTGAAGCTTTCTTT.

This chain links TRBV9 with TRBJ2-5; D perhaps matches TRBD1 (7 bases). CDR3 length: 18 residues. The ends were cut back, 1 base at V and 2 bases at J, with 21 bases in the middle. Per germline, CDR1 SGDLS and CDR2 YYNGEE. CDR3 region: CASSVSREGPGGQETQYF. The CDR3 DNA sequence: TGTGCCAGCAGCGTATCCAGAGAGGGACCAGGGGGGCAAGAGACCCAGTACTTC.

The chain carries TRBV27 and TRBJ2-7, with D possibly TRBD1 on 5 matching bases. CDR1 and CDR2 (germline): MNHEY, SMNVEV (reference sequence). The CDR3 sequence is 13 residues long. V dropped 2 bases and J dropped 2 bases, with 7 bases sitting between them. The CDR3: CASSLADTYEQYF. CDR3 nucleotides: TGTGCCAGCAGTTTAGCGGACACCTACGAGCAGTACTTC.

Here the CDR3 DNA reads TGTGCCAGCAGCCAAGCTCTGGCGGGAGGAAGCTACGAGCAGTACTTC. Its translation: CASSQALAGGSYEQYF. The chain uses TRBV3-1 (or the pseudogene TRBV3-2) and TRBJ2-7; 8 positions match TRBD2. The germline V gene has CDR1 LGHDT and CDR2 YNNKEL (reference sequence). This CDR3 has 16 residues. J gave up 3 bases and V 1 base, and 8 bases lay outside the gene matches.

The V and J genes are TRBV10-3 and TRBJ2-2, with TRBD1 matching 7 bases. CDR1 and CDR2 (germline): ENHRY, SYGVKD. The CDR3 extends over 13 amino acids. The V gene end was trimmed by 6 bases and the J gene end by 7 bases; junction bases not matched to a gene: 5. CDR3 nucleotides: TGTGCCATCAGGGACAGGTCCGACGGGGAGCTGTTTTTT. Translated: CAIRDRSDGELFF.

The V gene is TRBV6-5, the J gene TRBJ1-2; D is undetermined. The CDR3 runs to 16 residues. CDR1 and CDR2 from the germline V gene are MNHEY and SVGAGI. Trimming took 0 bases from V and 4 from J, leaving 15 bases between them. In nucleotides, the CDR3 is TGTGCCAGCAGTTACTCCAGGCCGATTCAAGGCTATGGCTACACCTTC. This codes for CASSYSRPIQGYGYTF.

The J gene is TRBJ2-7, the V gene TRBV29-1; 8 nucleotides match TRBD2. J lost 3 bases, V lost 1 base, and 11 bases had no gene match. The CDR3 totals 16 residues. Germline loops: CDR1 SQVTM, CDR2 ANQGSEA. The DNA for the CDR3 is TGCAGCGTTGAAGCCCGTGGCGGGGGGAGTTACTACGAGCAGTACTTC. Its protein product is CSVEARGGGSYYEQYF.

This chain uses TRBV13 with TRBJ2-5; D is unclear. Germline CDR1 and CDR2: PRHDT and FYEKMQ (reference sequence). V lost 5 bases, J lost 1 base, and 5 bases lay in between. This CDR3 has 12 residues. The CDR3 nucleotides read TGTGCCAGCAGCATCTCCCAAGAGACCCAGTACTTC. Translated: CASSISQETQYF. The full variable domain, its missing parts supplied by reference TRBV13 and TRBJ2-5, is AAGVIQSPRHLIKEKRETATLKCYPIPRHDTVYWYQQGPGQDPQFLISFYEKMQSDKGSIPDRFSAQQFSDYHSELNMSSLELGDSALYFCASSISQETQYFGPGTRLLVL.

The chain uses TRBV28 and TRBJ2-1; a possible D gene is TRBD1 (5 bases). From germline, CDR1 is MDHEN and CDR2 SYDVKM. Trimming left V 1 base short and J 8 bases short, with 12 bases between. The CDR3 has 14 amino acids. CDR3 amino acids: CASSLLSRADEQFF. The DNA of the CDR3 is TGTGCCAGCAGTTTATTGTCCAGGGCGGATGAGCAGTTCTTC.

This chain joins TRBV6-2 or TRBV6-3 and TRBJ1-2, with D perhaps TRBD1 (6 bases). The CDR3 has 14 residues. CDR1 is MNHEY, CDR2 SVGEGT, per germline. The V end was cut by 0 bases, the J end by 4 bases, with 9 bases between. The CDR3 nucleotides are TGTGCCAGCAGTTACTCGGGGGACACCTATGGCTACACCTTC. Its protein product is CASSYSGDTYGYTF.

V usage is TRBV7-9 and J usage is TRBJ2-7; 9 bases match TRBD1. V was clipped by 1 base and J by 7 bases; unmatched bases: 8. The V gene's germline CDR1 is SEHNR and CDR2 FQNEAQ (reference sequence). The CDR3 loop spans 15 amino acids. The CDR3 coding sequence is TGTGCCAGCAGCTTAGGGGTGGGACAGGGATTTGAGCAGTACTTC. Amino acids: CASSLGVGQGFEQYF. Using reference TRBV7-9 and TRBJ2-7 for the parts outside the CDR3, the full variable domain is DTGVSQNPRHKITKRGQNVTFRCDPISEHNRLYWYRQTLGQGPEFLTYFQNEAQLEKSRLLSDRFSAERPKGSFSTLEIQRTEQGDSAMYLCASSLGVGQGFEQYFGPGTRLTVT.

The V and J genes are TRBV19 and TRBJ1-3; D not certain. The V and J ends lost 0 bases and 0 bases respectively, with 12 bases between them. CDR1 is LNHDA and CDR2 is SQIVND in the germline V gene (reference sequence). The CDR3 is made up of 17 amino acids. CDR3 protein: CASSIDVTENSGNTIYF. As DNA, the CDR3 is TGTGCCAGTAGTATAGACGTAACAGAGAACTCTGGAAACACCATATATTTT.

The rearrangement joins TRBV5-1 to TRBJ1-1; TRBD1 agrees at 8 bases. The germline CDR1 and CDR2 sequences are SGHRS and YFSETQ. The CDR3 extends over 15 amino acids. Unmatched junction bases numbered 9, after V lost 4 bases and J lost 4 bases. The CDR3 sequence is CASSLGGQGATEAFF. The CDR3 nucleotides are TGCGCCAGCAGCCTGGGAGGTCAGGGGGCCACTGAAGCTTTCTTT.

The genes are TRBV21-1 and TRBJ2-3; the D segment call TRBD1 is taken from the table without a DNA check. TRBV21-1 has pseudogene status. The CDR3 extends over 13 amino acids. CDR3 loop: CASSNFGPDTQYF. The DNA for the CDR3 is TGTGCCAGCAGCAACTTTGGCCCAGATACGCAGTATTTT.

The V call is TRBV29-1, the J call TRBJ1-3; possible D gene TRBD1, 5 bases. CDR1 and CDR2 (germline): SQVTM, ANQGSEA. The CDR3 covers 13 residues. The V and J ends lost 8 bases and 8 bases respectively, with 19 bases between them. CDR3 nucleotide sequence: TGCAGCTTCAAACCCCGGGGGGAAGACACCATATATTTT. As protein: CSFKPRGEDTIYF.

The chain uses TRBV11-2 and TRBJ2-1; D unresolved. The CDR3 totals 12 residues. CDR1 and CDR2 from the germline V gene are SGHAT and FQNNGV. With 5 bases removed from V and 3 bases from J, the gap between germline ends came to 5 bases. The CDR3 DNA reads TGTGCCAGCAGCCAGGACTACAATGAGCAGTTCTTC. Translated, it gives CASSQDYNEQFF.

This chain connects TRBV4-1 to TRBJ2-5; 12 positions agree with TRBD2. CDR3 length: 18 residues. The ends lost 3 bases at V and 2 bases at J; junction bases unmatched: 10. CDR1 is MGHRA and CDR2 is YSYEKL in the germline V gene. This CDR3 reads CASSQGQLAGGQQETQYF. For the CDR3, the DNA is TGCGCCAGCAGCCAGGGGCAACTAGCGGGAGGCCAACAAGAGACCCAGTACTTC.

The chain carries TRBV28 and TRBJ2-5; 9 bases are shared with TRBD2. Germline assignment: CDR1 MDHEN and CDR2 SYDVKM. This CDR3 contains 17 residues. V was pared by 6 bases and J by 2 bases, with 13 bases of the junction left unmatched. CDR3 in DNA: TGTGCCAGCAGCCGGCGGCTAGCGGGAAAGCTTCAAGAGACCCAGTACTTC. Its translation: CASSRRLAGKLQETQYF. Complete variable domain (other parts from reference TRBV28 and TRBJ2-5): DVKVTQSSRYLVKRTGEKVFLECVQDMDHENMFWYRQDPGLGLRLIYFSYDVKMKEKGDIPEGYSVSREKKERFSLILESASTNQTSMYLCASSRRLAGKLQETQYFGPGTRLLVL.

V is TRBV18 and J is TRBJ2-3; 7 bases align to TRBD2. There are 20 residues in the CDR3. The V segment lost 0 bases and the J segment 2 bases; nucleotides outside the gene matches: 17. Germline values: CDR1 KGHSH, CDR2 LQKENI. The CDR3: CASSPPPRELAPMFTDTQYF. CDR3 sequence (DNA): TGTGCCAGCTCACCACCGCCCCGGGAACTAGCGCCCATGTTCACAGATACGCAGTATTTT.

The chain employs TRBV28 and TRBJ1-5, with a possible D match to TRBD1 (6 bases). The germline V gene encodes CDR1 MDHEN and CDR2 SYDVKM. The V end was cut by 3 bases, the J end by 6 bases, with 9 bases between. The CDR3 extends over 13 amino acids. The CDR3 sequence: CASSFGRGQPQHF. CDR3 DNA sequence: TGTGCCAGCAGTTTTGGCAGGGGTCAGCCCCAGCATTTT.

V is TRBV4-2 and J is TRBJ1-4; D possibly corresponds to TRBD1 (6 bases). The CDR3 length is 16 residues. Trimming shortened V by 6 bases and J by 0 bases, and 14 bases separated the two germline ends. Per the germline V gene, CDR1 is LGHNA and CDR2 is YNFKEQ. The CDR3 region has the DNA TGTGCCAGCAGGCTATCAGGGGCCGCAACTAATGAAAAACTGTTTTTT. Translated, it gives CASRLSGAATNEKLFF.

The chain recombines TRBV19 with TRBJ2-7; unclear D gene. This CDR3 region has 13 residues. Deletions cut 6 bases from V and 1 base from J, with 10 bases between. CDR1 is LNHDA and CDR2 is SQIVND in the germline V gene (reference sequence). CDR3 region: CASSDQVSYEQYF. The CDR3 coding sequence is TGTGCCAGTAGCGACCAGGTTTCCTACGAGCAGTACTTC.

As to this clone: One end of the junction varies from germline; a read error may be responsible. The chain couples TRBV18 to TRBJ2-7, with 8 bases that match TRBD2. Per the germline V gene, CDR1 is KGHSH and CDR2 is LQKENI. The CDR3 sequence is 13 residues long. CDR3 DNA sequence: TGTGCCAGCCAAGGACTAGCTTCCTACGCGCAGTACTTC. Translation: CASQGLASYAQYF.

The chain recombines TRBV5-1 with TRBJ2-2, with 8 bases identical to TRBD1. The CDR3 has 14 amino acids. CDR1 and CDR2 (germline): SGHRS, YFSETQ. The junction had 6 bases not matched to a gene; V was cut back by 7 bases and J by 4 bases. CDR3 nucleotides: TGCGCCAGCCGGACAGGGCAGCCCACCGGGGAGCTGTTTTTT. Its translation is CASRTGQPTGELFF. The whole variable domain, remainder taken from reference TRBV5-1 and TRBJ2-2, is KAGVTQTPRYLIKTRGQQVTLSCSPISGHRSVSWYQQTPGQGLQFLFEYFSETQRNKGNFPGRFSGRQFSNSRSEMNVSTLELGDSALYLCASRTGQPTGELFFGEGSRLTVL.

CDR3 sequence: CASRNPGSGYTF. The CDR3, as DNA: TGTGCCAGTCGGAATCCGGGATCCGGCTACACCTTC. J is TRBJ1-2 and V is TRBV9; the D is unclear. Trimming cost V 8 bases and J 8 bases, with 16 bases left between them. This CDR3 is built from 12 residues. Germline-derived CDR1 and CDR2 are SGDLS and YYNGEE.